The next 15 T cell receptor beta chains were all read from a single sample in a study of T cells after yellow fever vaccination. Each CDR3 protein gets one entry after TCRdb re-called the 5' RACE reads with MiXCR. The sample lists about 580,000 distinct CDR3 sequences, roughly a sixth occurring once. This sample comprised PBMCs, obtained less than 6 days after the first yellow fever vaccination. The receptors were gathered from a man aged 18 to 29 who received the YFV17D yellow fever vaccine.

The V and J genes are TRBV18 and TRBJ2-5, with 14 bases aligning to TRBD2. The J segment lost 4 bases and the V segment lost 5 bases, leaving 6 bases of the junction unmatched. CDR1 KGHSH and CDR2 LQKENI come from the germline V gene. This CDR3 spans 16 amino acids. The CDR3 loop reads CASSSSGTSGGETQYF. CDR3 in DNA: TGTGCCAGCTCAAGCTCCGGGACTAGCGGGGGAGAGACCCAGTACTTC.

The table lists this clonotype with a few counts. The chain employs TRBV11-1 and TRBJ2-5; possibly TRBD1 for D (6 bases). From germline, CDR1 is SGHAT and CDR2 FQDESV (reference sequence). The CDR3 has 16 amino acids. V was pared by 1 base and J by 1 base, with 13 bases between. The CDR3 sequence: CASSLEDSTGQETQYF. For the CDR3, the DNA is TGTGCCAGCAGCTTAGAGGACAGCACTGGCCAAGAGACCCAGTACTTC.

The rearrangement uses TRBV7-2 and TRBJ1-2; D is ambiguous. Germline V gene sequence: CDR1 SGHTA, CDR2 FQGNSA. Trimming left V 5 bases short and J 14 bases short, with 9 bases between. This CDR3 is built from 9 residues. CDR3 protein: CASSQVRTF. Here the CDR3 DNA reads TGTGCCAGCAGCCAGGTTCGGACCTTC.

This clonotype was seen more than once but under ten times. V usage is TRBV20-1 and J usage is TRBJ1-1, with D unclear. Germline V gene sequence: CDR1 DFQATT, CDR2 SNEGSKA (reference sequence). Trimming shortened V by 5 bases and J by 1 base, and 17 bases separated the two germline ends. There are 15 residues in the CDR3. The CDR3 bases are TGCAGTGCTCCTTCACCGAGGACGGGGAACACTGAAGCTTTCTTT. Protein product: CSAPSPRTGNTEAFF.

This rearrangement joins TRBV7-2 to TRBJ1-1; the D is unclear. The CDR3 contains 13 residues. Germline V CDR1 and CDR2: SGHTA, FQGNSA. V was shortened by 5 bases and J by 1 base, with 8 bases between the two germline ends. CDR3 coding DNA: TGTGCCAGCAGCATGAACGGGAACACTGAAGCTTTCTTT. As protein: CASSMNGNTEAFF. Based on the CDR3 plus reference TRBV7-2 and TRBJ1-1, the full variable domain is GAGVSQSPSNKVTEKGKDVELRCDPISGHTALYWYRQSLGQGLEFLIYFQGNSAPDKSGLPSDRFSAERTGGSVSTLTIQRTQQEDSAVYLCASSMNGNTEAFFGQGTRLTVV.

V is TRBV6-2 or TRBV6-3 and J is TRBJ2-2; D call uncertain. The length of the CDR3 is 12 residues. Germline loops: CDR1 MNHEY, CDR2 SVGEGT. V was clipped by 4 bases and J by 7 bases, with 7 bases between them. The CDR3 loop reads CASSFLYGELFF. In DNA form, the CDR3 reads TGTGCCAGCAGTTTTCTGTACGGGGAGCTGTTTTTT.

This clonotype was seen more than once but under ten times. The CDR3 loop reads CASSLRSDTEAFF. CDR3 nucleotide sequence: TGTGCCAGCAGTTTACGTTCGGACACTGAAGCTTTCTTT. The chain has TRBV28 and TRBJ1-1; D is unclear. This CDR3 region has 13 residues. Germline CDR1 and CDR2: MDHEN and SYDVKM. V was clipped by 2 bases and J by 3 bases, with 7 bases between them.

This clonotype was picked up a small number of times. The chain links TRBV19 to TRBJ2-3, with unresolved D. The germline V gene has CDR1 LNHDA and CDR2 SQIVND (reference sequence). The CDR3 has 15 amino acids. Deletions cut 1 base from V and 2 bases from J, with 10 bases between. As DNA, the CDR3 is TGTGCCAGTAGTATAGGACGGTATACCACAGATACGCAGTATTTT. Translated: CASSIGRYTTDTQYF.

The chain combines TRBV23-1 with TRBJ1-5, with D perhaps TRBD1 (5 bases). TRBV23-1 is placed among ORFs of uncertain function. This CDR3 has 15 amino acids. The ends were cut back, 3 bases at V and 6 bases at J, with 15 bases in the middle. CDR3 protein: CASSQQGPRTQPQHF. Here the CDR3 DNA reads TGCGCCAGCAGTCAGCAGGGACCGCGGACTCAGCCCCAGCATTTT.

V usage is TRBV5-6 and J usage is TRBJ2-5, with TRBD2 matching over 9 bases. This CDR3 region has 16 residues. Germline-derived CDR1 and CDR2 are SGHDT and YYEEEE. After removal of 4 bases from V and 2 bases from J, the junction contained 9 bases not matched to a gene. CDR3 DNA sequence: TGTGCCAGCAGCCTCGCGGGAGGGACCGTACAAGAGACCCAGTACTTC. This codes for CASSLAGGTVQETQYF.

This clonotype was picked up a small number of times. This chain connects TRBV7-6 to TRBJ1-5; perhaps TRBD1 as D (5 bases). The CDR3 runs to 14 residues. CDR1 and CDR2 from the germline V gene are SGHVS and FNYEAQ. The V and J ends lost 5 bases and 7 bases respectively, with 15 bases between them. CDR3 in DNA: TGTGCCAGCAGCACCAGGGTTGAGGGGCAGCCCCAGCATTTT. It yields the protein CASSTRVEGQPQHF.

The V and J genes are TRBV11-1 and TRBJ2-7, with D perhaps matching TRBD1 (5 bases). The V end lost 5 bases, the J end lost 0 bases, and 11 bases lay between the germline ends. The CDR3 totals 14 residues. In germline, CDR1 is SGHAT, CDR2 FQDESV (reference sequence). CDR3 amino acids: CASSPMTASYEQYF. As DNA, the CDR3 is TGTGCCAGCAGCCCAATGACAGCCTCCTACGAGCAGTACTTC.

V and J are TRBV10-2 and TRBJ2-5; D is perhaps TRBD2 (6 bases). The CDR3 is 14 residues long. The germline V gene has CDR1 WSHSY and CDR2 SAAADI. V was pared by 7 bases and J by 5 bases, with 17 bases between. Written as DNA, the CDR3 is TGCGCCAGCACTCCTCGGGGCCGGGAGGAGACCCAGTACTTC. It codes for CASTPRGREETQYF.

The V and J genes are TRBV5-6 and TRBJ2-5, with D hard to call. The CDR3 is 15 amino acids. CDR1 SGHDT and CDR2 YYEEEE come from the germline V gene. Trimming cost V 6 bases and J 1 base, with 16 bases left between them. The CDR3, as DNA: TGTGCCAGCATCCTGTCGAGCGTAGGCCAAGAGACCCAGTACTTC. Protein sequence: CASILSSVGQETQYF. Full variable domain (rest looked up from reference TRBV5-6 and TRBJ2-5): DAGVTQSPTHLIKTRGQQVTLRCSPKSGHDTVSWYQQALGQGPQFIFQYYEEEERQRGNFPDRFSGHQFPNYSSELNVNALLLGDSALYLCASILSSVGQETQYFGPGTRLLVL.

CDR3 DNA sequence: TGCGCCAGCAGCCCACAGGGGGATCAAGAGACCCAGTACTTC. This gives the protein CASSPQGDQETQYF. The chain recombines TRBV5-1 with TRBJ2-5; TRBD1 agrees at 8 bases. The V gene end was trimmed by 4 bases and the J gene end by 2 bases; junction bases not matched to a gene: 4. This CDR3 is built from 14 residues. Germline CDR1 and CDR2: SGHRS and YFSETQ.